This T cell receptor beta chain is from a study of blood T cell repertoires in COVID-19. Across the study: Researchers got acute and convalescent COVID-19 samples from the United States, Italy and Spain.

In the original workflow: The assay estimated nucleated cells by amplifying reference gene primers. Sequenced by immunoSEQ multiplex PCR; TCRdb stores in-frame clones only, minus some. V, J and clone size reflect that table, while D and trimming were determined from the DNA. The table records around 180,000 clones, 70% to 85% of them present only once. Trimming at V came to 8 bases and at J to 3 bases, leaving 11 bases not matched to a gene. Germline V gene lookup returns CDR1 SGHRS and CDR2 YFSETQ. There are 16 residues in the CDR3. Across about two dozen US areas, participants ranged in age from about 18 to 100 years. Participants' reported clinical history set cohort assignment.

Input material: PBMCs or T cells enriched from blood (not recorded which). V usage is TRBV5-1 and J usage is TRBJ2-6, with TRBD1 identical over 7 bases. The sequence came from a man in his forties or fifties who had recovered from COVID-19. CDR3 bases: TGCGCCAGTAACCGGGACAGCCAAGGTGGGGCCAACGTCCTGACTTTC. Its translation is CASNRDSQGGANVLTF.